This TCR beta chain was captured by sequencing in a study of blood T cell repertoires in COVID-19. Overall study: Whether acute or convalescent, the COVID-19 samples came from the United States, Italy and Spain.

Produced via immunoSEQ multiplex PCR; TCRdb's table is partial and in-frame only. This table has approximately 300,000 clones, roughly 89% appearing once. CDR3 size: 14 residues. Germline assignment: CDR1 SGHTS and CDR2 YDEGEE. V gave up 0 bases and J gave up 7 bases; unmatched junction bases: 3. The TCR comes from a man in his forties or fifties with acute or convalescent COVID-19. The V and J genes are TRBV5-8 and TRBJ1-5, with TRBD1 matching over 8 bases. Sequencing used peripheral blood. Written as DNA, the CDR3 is TGTGCCAGCAGCTTGGGGACAGGGCAACAGCCCCAGCATTTT. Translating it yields CASSLGTGQQPQHF.